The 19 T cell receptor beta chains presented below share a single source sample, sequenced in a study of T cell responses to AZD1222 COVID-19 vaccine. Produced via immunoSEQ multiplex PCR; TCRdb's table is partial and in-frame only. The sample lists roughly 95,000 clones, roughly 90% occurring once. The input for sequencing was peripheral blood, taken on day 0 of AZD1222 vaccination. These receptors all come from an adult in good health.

CDR3 amino acids: CASSHYDGSNTEAFF. The CDR3 DNA reads as TGTGCCAGCAGCCATTATGACGGATCGAACACTGAAGCTTTCTTT. The genes are TRBV3-1 (or the pseudogene TRBV3-2) and TRBJ1-1; D not certain. The germline V gene has CDR1 LGHDT and CDR2 YNNKEL (reference sequence). V lost 3 bases and J 1 base, leaving 12 bases between the germline ends. The CDR3 is made up of 15 amino acids.

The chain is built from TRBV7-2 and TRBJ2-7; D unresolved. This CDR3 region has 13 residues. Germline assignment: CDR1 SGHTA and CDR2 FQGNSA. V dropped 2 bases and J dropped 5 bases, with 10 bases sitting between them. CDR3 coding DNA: TGTGCCAGCAGCTTATTGGGCTTCCACGAGCAGTACTTC. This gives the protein CASSLLGFHEQYF. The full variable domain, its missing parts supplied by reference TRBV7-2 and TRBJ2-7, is GAGVSQSPSNKVTEKGKDVELRCDPISGHTALYWYRQSLGQGLEFLIYFQGNSAPDKSGLPSDRFSAERTGGSVSTLTIQRTQQEDSAVYLCASSLLGFHEQYFGPGTRLTVT.

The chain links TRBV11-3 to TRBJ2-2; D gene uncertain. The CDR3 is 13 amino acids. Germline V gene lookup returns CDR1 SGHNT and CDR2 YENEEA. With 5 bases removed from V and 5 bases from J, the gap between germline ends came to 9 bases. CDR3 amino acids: CASSPMGTGELFF. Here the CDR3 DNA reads TGTGCCAGCAGCCCCATGGGGACCGGGGAGCTGTTTTTT.

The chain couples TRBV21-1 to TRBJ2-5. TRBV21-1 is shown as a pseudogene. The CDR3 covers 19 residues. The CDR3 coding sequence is TGTGCCAGCGGCAAATTCCACGTATCGATGGGGTCGGAGCAAGAGACCCAGTACTTC. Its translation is CASGKFHVSMGSEQETQYF.

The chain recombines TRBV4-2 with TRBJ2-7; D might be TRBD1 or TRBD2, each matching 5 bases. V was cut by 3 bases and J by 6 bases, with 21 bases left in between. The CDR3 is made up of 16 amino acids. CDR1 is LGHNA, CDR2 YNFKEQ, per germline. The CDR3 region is CASSQDRDPRLFEQYF. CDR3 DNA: TGTGCCAGCAGCCAGGACCGGGACCCCCGGCTTTTCGAGCAGTACTTC.

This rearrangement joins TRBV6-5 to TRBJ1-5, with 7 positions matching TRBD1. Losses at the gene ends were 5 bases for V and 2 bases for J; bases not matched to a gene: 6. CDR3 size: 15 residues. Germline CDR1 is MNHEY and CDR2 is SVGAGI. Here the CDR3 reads CASSPLDRGNQPQHF. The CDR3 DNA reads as TGTGCCAGCAGTCCATTAGACAGGGGCAATCAGCCCCAGCATTTT.

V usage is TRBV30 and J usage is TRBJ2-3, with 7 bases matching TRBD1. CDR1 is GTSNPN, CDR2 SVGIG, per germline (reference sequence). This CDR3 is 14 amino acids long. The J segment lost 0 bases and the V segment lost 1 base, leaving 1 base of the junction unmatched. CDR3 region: CAWSAGQSTDTQYF. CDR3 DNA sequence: TGTGCCTGGAGTGCGGGACAGAGCACAGATACGCAGTATTTT.

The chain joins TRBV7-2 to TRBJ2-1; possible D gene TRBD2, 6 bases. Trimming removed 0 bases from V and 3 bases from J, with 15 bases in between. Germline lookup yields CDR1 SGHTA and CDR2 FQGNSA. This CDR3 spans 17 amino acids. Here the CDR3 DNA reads TGTGCCAGCAGCTTAGCGTTGGGTAGCGGAGGCTACAATGAGCAGTTCTTC. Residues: CASSLALGSGGYNEQFF.

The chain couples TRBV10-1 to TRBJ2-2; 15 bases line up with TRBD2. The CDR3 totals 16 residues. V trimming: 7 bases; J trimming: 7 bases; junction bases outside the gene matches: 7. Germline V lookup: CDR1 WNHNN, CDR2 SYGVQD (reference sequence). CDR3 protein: CASNPGLAGGYGELFF. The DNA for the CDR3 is TGCGCCAGCAACCCGGGACTAGCGGGAGGATACGGGGAGCTGTTTTTT.

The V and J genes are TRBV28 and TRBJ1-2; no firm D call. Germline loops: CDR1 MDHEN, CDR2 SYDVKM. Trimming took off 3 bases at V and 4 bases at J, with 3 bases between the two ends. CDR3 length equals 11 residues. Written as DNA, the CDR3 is TGTGCCAGCAGTTTGAGCTATGGCTACACCTTC. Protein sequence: CASSLSYGYTF.

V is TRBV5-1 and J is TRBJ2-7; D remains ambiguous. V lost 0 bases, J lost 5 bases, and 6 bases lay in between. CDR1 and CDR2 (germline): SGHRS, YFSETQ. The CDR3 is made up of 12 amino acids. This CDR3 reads CASSLAGDEQYF. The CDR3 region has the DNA TGCGCCAGCAGCTTGGCTGGGGACGAGCAGTACTTC.

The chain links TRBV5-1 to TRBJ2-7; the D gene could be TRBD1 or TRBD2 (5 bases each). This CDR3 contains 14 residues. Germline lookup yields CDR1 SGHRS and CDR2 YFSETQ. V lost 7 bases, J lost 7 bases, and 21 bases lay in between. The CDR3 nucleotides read TGCGCCAGCCGGTTTGAGGACACCTCGGGGGAGCAGTACTTC. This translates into CASRFEDTSGEQYF.

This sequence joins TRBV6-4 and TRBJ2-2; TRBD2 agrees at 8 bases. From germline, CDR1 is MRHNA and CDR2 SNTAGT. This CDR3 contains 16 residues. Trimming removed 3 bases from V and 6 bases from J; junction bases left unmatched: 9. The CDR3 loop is CASSESGTSMAGELFF. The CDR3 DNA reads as TGTGCCAGCAGTGAGTCCGGGACTAGTATGGCCGGGGAGCTGTTTTTT.

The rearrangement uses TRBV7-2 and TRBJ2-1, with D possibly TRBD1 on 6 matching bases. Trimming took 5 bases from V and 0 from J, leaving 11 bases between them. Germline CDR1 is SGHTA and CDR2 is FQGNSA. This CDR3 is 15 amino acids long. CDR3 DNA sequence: TGTGCCAGCAGCCCTACAGGGAACTCCTACAATGAGCAGTTCTTC. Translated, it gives CASSPTGNSYNEQFF.

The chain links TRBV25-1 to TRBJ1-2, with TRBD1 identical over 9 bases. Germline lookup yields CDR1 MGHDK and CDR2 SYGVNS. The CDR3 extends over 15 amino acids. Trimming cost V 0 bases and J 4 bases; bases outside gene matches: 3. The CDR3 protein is CASSEYGTGSYGYTF. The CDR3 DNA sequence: TGTGCCAGCAGTGAATATGGGACAGGGTCCTATGGCTACACCTTC.

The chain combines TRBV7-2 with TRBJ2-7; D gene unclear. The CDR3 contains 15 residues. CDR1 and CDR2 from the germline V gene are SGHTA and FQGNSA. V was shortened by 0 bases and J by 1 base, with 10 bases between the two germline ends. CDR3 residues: CASSLAPAKSYEQYF. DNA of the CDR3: TGTGCCAGCAGCTTAGCCCCAGCCAAATCCTACGAGCAGTACTTC.

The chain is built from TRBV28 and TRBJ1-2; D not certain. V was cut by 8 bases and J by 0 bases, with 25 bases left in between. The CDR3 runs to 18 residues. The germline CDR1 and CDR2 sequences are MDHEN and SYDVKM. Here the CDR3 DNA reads TGTGCCAGCTCGCCGCTAGACACACGCCGTATCACTAACTATGGCTACACCTTC. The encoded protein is CASSPLDTRRITNYGYTF.

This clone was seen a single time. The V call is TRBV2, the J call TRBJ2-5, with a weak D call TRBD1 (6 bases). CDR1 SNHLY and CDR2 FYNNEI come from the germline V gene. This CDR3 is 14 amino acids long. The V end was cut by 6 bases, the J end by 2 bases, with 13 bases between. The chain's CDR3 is CASRRTANQETQYF. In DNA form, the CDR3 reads TGTGCCAGCAGGAGGACAGCAAATCAAGAGACCCAGTACTTC.

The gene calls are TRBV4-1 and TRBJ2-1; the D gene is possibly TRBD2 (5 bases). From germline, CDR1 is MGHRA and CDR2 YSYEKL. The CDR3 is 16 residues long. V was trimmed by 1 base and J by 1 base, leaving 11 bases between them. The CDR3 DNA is TGCGCCAGCAGCCAAGTTCGAGGGTCTTCCTACAATGAGCAGTTCTTC. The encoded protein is CASSQVRGSSYNEQFF.